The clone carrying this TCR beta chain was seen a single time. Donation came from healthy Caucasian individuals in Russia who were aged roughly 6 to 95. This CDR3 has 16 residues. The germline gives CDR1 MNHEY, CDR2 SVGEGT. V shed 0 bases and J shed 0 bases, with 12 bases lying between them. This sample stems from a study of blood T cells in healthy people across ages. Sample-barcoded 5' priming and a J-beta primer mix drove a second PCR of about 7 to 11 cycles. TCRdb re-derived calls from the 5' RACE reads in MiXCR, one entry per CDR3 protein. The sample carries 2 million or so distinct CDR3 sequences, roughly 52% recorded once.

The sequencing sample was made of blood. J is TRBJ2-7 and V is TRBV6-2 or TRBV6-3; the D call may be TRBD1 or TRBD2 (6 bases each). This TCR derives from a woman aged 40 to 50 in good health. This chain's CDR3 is CASSYSRGGNSYEQYF. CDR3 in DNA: TGTGCCAGCAGTTACTCTCGAGGGGGGAACTCCTACGAGCAGTACTTC.